Below are 23 T cell receptor beta chains sequenced from a single sample in a study of blood T cells in healthy people across ages. Next came a second PCR, run for 7 to 11 cycles, which used a sample-barcoded 5' primer along with a J-beta primer mix. One entry per CDR3 protein results from TCRdb running MiXCR on the 5' RACE reads. The sample consists of hundreds of thousands of distinct CDR3 sequences, around 25% of them appearing once. The same sample was also studied in work on T cells of mothers and their children.

Sequenced sample: blood. Receptor source: a boy aged 10-17 years in good health.

This chain uses TRBV5-1 with TRBJ2-7, with D perhaps TRBD2 (6 bases). This CDR3 is 18 amino acids long. CDR1 and CDR2 (germline): SGHRS, YFSETQ. The V and J ends lost 4 bases and 2 bases respectively, with 25 bases between them. The CDR3 region has the DNA TGCGCCAGCAGCCAGGGACTGGCCATATTCACTGCGCCCTACGAGCAGTACTTC. Its translation: CASSQGLAIFTAPYEQYF.

This chain connects TRBV3-1 to TRBJ2-5; tentative D call: TRBD2 (5 bases). Germline lookup yields CDR1 LGHDT and CDR2 YNNKEL (reference sequence). This CDR3 region has 15 residues. V was trimmed by 2 bases and J by 5 bases, leaving 15 bases between them. CDR3 region: CASSQRVGARETQYF. The DNA of the CDR3 is TGTGCCAGCAGCCAAAGGGTGGGAGCGAGGGAGACCCAGTACTTC.

The rearrangement joins TRBV12-3 or TRBV12-4 to TRBJ2-7; 10 nucleotides match TRBD2. The CDR3 spans 16 residues. The ends lost 4 bases at V and 6 bases at J; junction bases unmatched: 12. The CDR3 reads CASSSDSGRRTAEQYF. CDR3 nucleotide sequence: TGTGCCAGCAGTTCAGATAGCGGGAGGAGAACGGCCGAGCAGTACTTC.

This clonotype has more than one count but fewer than ten. The rearrangement uses TRBV7-8 and TRBJ2-2, with TRBD1 identical over 8 bases. Looked up from germline, CDR1 is SGHVS and CDR2 is FQNEAQ. The CDR3 is made up of 14 amino acids. The V and J ends lost 6 bases and 1 base, in that order; junction bases with no gene match: 1. CDR3 amino acids: CASRGQVNTGELFF. CDR3 nucleotide sequence: TGTGCCAGCAGGGGACAGGTGAACACCGGGGAGCTGTTTTTT.

This clonotype was observed a handful of times. The chain employs TRBV14 and TRBJ2-6, with D maybe TRBD2 (6 bases). Trimming cost V 1 base and J 0 bases, with 16 bases left between them. The CDR3 totals 19 residues. Germline lookup yields CDR1 SGHDN and CDR2 FVKESK. The CDR3: CASSQVGGVRYSGANVLTF. The CDR3 DNA follows: TGTGCCAGCAGCCAAGTGGGCGGGGTTAGATACTCTGGGGCCAACGTCCTGACTTTC.

The rearrangement uses TRBV4-1 and TRBJ2-5, with D perhaps given as TRBD1 or TRBD2 (6 bases each). TRBJ2-7 matches the DNA end more closely, so the J call is doubtful. There are 16 residues in the CDR3. Germline V gene lookup returns CDR1 MGHRA and CDR2 YSYEKL. The CDR3 sequence is CASSQEGGALPYEQYF. CDR3 sequence (DNA): TGCGCCAGCAGCCAAGAGGGGGGCGCCCTCCCCTACGAGCAGTACTTC.

Only a few counts were recorded for this clonotype. The J gene is TRBJ2-1, the V gene TRBV6-5; 9 bases agree with TRBD2. The CDR3 has 17 amino acids. CDR1 is MNHEY, CDR2 SVGAGI, per germline. Trimming took 4 bases from V and 8 from J; bases not matched to a gene: 15. The CDR3 bases are TGTGCCAGCAGTTCTTTAGCGGGGGACATCATCGGGGATGAGCAGTTCTTC. Encoded protein: CASSSLAGDIIGDEQFF.

In its sample, this clonotype was seen a few times. The CDR3 DNA reads TGCGCCAGCAGCTGGCAAGCGGGGCAAGAGACCCAGTACTTC. Translation: CASSWQAGQETQYF. The rearrangement links TRBV5-1 to TRBJ2-5; TRBD2 agrees at 7 bases. This CDR3 contains 14 residues. Germline CDR1 is SGHRS and CDR2 is YFSETQ. V was pared by 3 bases and J by 2 bases, with 4 bases of the junction left unmatched.

Ten or more counts support this clonotype. The V gene is TRBV27, the J gene TRBJ2-5, with D possibly being TRBD1 (6 bases). The DNA matches TRBJ2-7 better at its end, which makes the J call doubtful. The CDR3 has 13 amino acids. CDR1 is MNHEY and CDR2 is SMNVEV in the germline V gene (reference sequence). As DNA, the CDR3 is TGTGCCAGCCGACTCACTGGACAGTACGAGCAGTACTTC. Translating gives CASRLTGQYEQYF.

This chain connects TRBV20-1 to TRBJ2-2; D gene unclear. The V end was cut by 2 bases, the J end by 6 bases, with 7 bases between. This CDR3 contains 12 residues. Germline V gene lookup returns CDR1 DFQATT and CDR2 SNEGSKA (reference sequence). CDR3 region: CSARTSSGELFF. In DNA form, the CDR3 reads TGCAGTGCTAGAACTTCTTCCGGGGAGCTGTTTTTT.

V is TRBV14 and J is TRBJ2-3; possible D gene TRBD1, 5 bases. Germline V gives CDR1 SGHDN, CDR2 FVKESK. Deletions cut 10 bases from V and 2 bases from J, with 25 bases between. The CDR3 runs to 17 residues. The CDR3, as DNA: TGTGCCATCCACATCCGTGGGCAGGGTGGTGACACAGATACGCAGTATTTT. Protein product: CAIHIRGQGGDTDTQYF. Full variable domain (missing parts from reference TRBV14 and TRBJ2-3): EAGVTQFPSHSVIEKGQTVTLRCDPISGHDNLYWYRRVMGKEIKFLLHFVKESKQDESGMPNNRFLAERTGGTYSTLKVQPAELEDSGVYFCAIHIRGQGGDTDTQYFGPGTRLTVL.

The CDR3 sequence is CASSTTSGEQYF. In DNA form, the CDR3 reads TGTGCCAGCAGCACGACTAGCGGCGAGCAGTACTTC. The V and J genes are TRBV7-2 and TRBJ2-5, with 9 nucleotides matching TRBD2. The better agreement between TRBJ2-7 and the DNA end casts doubt on the J call. The CDR3 is 12 residues long. Germline V CDR1 and CDR2: SGHTA, FQGNSA.

V usage is TRBV5-1 and J usage is TRBJ2-3, with a possible D match to TRBD2 (5 bases). The V gene's germline CDR1 is SGHRS and CDR2 YFSETQ. CDR3 length equals 15 residues. V shed 0 bases and J shed 1 base, with 9 bases lying between them. CDR3 protein: CASSLDVSGTDTQYF. CDR3 bases: TGCGCCAGCAGCTTGGATGTTAGCGGCACAGATACGCAGTATTTT.

This clonotype was counted a few times. The rearrangement joins TRBV5-1 to TRBJ1-2; TRBD1 might be the D (5 bases). Germline V gives CDR1 SGHRS, CDR2 YFSETQ. The CDR3 extends over 15 amino acids. The ends were cut back, 6 bases at V and 0 bases at J, with 15 bases in the middle. The CDR3 coding sequence is TGCGCCAGCAACCTCAATCCAGGGACTAACTATGGCTACACCTTC. This encodes CASNLNPGTNYGYTF.

This clonotype was detected only a few times. The chain uses TRBV20-1 and TRBJ1-2; D not certain. This CDR3 region has 12 residues. Trimming pared 5 bases from V and 4 bases from J, leaving 11 bases between. CDR1 is DFQATT, CDR2 SNEGSKA, per germline (reference sequence). CDR3 sequence reads: CSAGSWGYGYTF. Written as DNA, the CDR3 is TGCAGTGCTGGATCTTGGGGCTATGGCTACACCTTC.

The chain couples TRBV6-4 to TRBJ1-1; D is ambiguous. The V gene's germline CDR1 is MRHNA and CDR2 SNTAGT. Trimming left V 7 bases short and J 6 bases short, with 12 bases between. CDR3 size: 12 residues. This CDR3 is CASKPGRAEAFF. The DNA of the CDR3 is TGTGCCAGCAAGCCGGGGAGAGCTGAAGCTTTCTTT.

This clonotype was detected a few times. V is TRBV6-1 and J is TRBJ1-1; D is undetermined. Germline lookup yields CDR1 MNHNS and CDR2 SASEGT. The CDR3 contains 11 residues. V dropped 7 bases and J dropped 4 bases, with 7 bases sitting between them. CDR3 amino acids: CASNLITEAFF. The CDR3 DNA follows: TGTGCCAGCAATTTGATCACTGAAGCTTTCTTT.

There are a few counts of this clonotype. The V and J genes are TRBV28 and TRBJ1-1; D perhaps matches TRBD1 (5 bases). Germline assignment: CDR1 MDHEN and CDR2 SYDVKM. V was clipped by 7 bases and J by 4 bases, with 13 bases between them. This CDR3 region has 13 residues. The CDR3 DNA reads TGTGCCAGCATTGGTTTGGGGGGCACTGAAGCTTTCTTT. Translation gives CASIGLGGTEAFF.

This clonotype was counted a few times. This sequence joins TRBV4-3 and TRBJ1-6; D is undetermined. Germline V lookup: CDR1 LGHNA, CDR2 YSLEER. The V and J ends lost 6 bases and 7 bases respectively, with 10 bases between them. The CDR3 totals 13 residues. CDR3 nucleotides: TGCGCCAGCAGTCCCGAGGGAAATTCACCCCTCCACTTT. As protein: CASSPEGNSPLHF.

This clonotype occurred a few times. V and J are TRBV12-3 or TRBV12-4 and TRBJ1-5, with D tentatively TRBD1 (6 bases). The CDR3 has 14 amino acids. V was trimmed by 0 bases and J by 7 bases, leaving 10 bases between them. The CDR3 sequence: CASSLARGRQPQHF. CDR3 coding DNA: TGTGCCAGCAGTTTAGCCCGGGGGCGACAGCCCCAGCATTTT.

The chain recombines TRBV21-1 with TRBJ2-5; the tabulated D call, TRBD1, remains unverified against the DNA. TRBV21-1 is described as a pseudogene. This CDR3 has 18 amino acids. The CDR3 sequence: CASSKPSIGRQDGETQYF. CDR3 coding DNA: TGTGCCAGCAGCAAACCCTCTATAGGGCGCCAGGACGGAGAGACCCAGTACTTC.

This clonotype was observed a handful of times. The chain links TRBV10-3 to TRBJ2-5, with 9 positions matching TRBD1. The DNA end is a closer match to TRBJ2-1, so the J assignment may be wrong. Germline CDR1 ENHRY, CDR2 SYGVKD. There are 14 residues in the CDR3. The CDR3 region has the DNA TGTGCCACCGGCACCGGGACAGGGTTCAATGAGCAGTTCTTC. Residues: CATGTGTGFNEQFF.

CDR3 bases: TGTGCCAGCAGCTTGAGGGCGGGGGTAGGTACGCAGTATTTT. It is translated as CASSLRAGVGTQYF. The chain is built from TRBV5-4 and TRBJ2-3; 7 nucleotides match TRBD2. The V and J ends lost 1 base and 8 bases, in that order; junction bases with no gene match: 7. Germline V gene lookup returns CDR1 SGHNT and CDR2 YYREEE (reference sequence). This CDR3 region has 14 residues. The complete variable domain, with remaining parts taken from reference TRBV5-4 and TRBJ2-3, reads ETGVTQSPTHLIKTRGQQVTLRCSSQSGHNTVSWYQQALGQGPQFIFQYYREEENGRGNFPPRFSGLQFPNYSSELNVNALELDDSALYLCASSLRAGVGTQYFGPGTRLTVL.